What follows are 18 T cell receptor beta chains derived from one specimen sequenced in a study of T cells after yellow fever vaccination. Using its own MiXCR run on the 5' RACE reads, TCRdb lists one record per CDR3 protein. Altogether a few hundred thousand distinct CDR3 sequences are present, about 4% being singletons, with the ten largest covering just under 25%. The sample here was PBMCs, taken 5 days after the yellow fever booster vaccination. The source is a man in his late teens or twenties who received the YFV17D yellow fever vaccine.

The chain employs TRBV28 and TRBJ1-3; D is uncertain. The CDR3 runs 16 residues. From germline, CDR1 is MDHEN and CDR2 SYDVKM. Trimming left V 1 base short and J 1 base short, with 11 bases between. The CDR3: CASSLSGGYSGNTIYF. As DNA, the CDR3 is TGTGCCAGCAGTTTATCCGGAGGGTATTCTGGAAACACCATATATTTT.

Many counts were recorded for this clonotype. This chain connects TRBV18 to TRBJ1-1; weak D call: TRBD1 (6 bases). The CDR3 length is 15 residues. The germline gives CDR1 KGHSH, CDR2 LQKENI. V was trimmed by 0 bases and J by 2 bases, leaving 10 bases between them. The DNA of the CDR3 is TGTGCCAGCTCACCACCGACAGGTCCTAACACTGAAGCTTTCTTT. Translating it yields CASSPPTGPNTEAFF.

This clonotype was seen more than once but under ten times. The CDR3 bases are TGTGCCAGCAGTTACAGGGGGTTCTCCTACGAGCAGTACTTC. Translating it yields CASSYRGFSYEQYF. This chain connects TRBV6-5 to TRBJ2-7; perhaps TRBD1 as D (6 bases). V gave up 2 bases and J gave up 0 bases, with 8 bases separating them. Per the germline V gene, CDR1 is MNHEY and CDR2 is SVGAGI. The CDR3 spans 14 residues.

This clonotype was observed a handful of times. The chain employs TRBV10-3 and TRBJ2-3, with 11 positions matching TRBD2. V trimming: 10 bases; J trimming: 4 bases; junction bases outside the gene matches: 19. The CDR3 covers 18 residues. The germline CDR1 and CDR2 sequences are ENHRY and SYGVKD. As DNA, the CDR3 is TGTGCCACCAAAGCCGGGGGACTAGCGGCGACTCGCGCAGATACGCAGTATTTT. It yields the protein CATKAGGLAATRADTQYF.

This clonotype has only a few counts. The V call is TRBV7-2, the J call TRBJ1-6, with D perhaps matching TRBD1 (6 bases). Trimming left V 3 bases short and J 1 base short, with 16 bases between. The CDR3 is made up of 18 amino acids. Germline V gene sequence: CDR1 SGHTA, CDR2 FQGNSA. In nucleotides, the CDR3 is TGTGCCAGCAGCTTCCGGGTAGGGGGGAGTTCCTATAATTCACCCCTCCACTTT. Translating it yields CASSFRVGGSSYNSPLHF.

The V call is TRBV4-2, the J call TRBJ2-5, with D hard to call. CDR1 LGHNA and CDR2 YNFKEQ come from the germline V gene. V was pared by 1 base and J by 0 bases, with 9 bases between. The CDR3 extends over 15 amino acids. As DNA, the CDR3 is TGTGCCAGCAGCCAAGGGGGAACGTACCAAGAGACCCAGTACTTC. It yields the protein CASSQGGTYQETQYF.

The chain is built from TRBV10-3 and TRBJ2-1; D may be TRBD2 (5 bases). CDR3 size: 16 residues. V dropped 0 bases and J dropped 0 bases, with 9 bases sitting between them. CDR1 is ENHRY and CDR2 is SYGVKD in the germline V gene. CDR3 in amino acids: CAISESYSGSYNEQFF. In nucleotides, the CDR3 is TGTGCCATCAGTGAGTCTTACAGCGGCTCCTACAATGAGCAGTTCTTC.

This clonotype was seen ten or more times. The J gene is TRBJ1-2, the V gene TRBV5-5; 7 bases are shared with TRBD1. Germline CDR1 SGHKS, CDR2 YYEKEE (reference sequence). This CDR3 has 14 residues. Trimming cost V 4 bases and J 4 bases; bases outside gene matches: 7. CDR3 bases: TGTGCCAGCAGCCTAATGACAGGGAGCTATGGCTACACCTTC. This codes for CASSLMTGSYGYTF. Full variable domain (remainder filled in from reference TRBV5-5 and TRBJ1-2): DAGVTQSPTHLIKTRGQQVTLRCSPISGHKSVSWYQQVLGQGPQFIFQYYEKEERGRGNFPDRFSARQFPNYSSELNVNALLLGDSALYLCASSLMTGSYGYTFGSGTRLTVV.

This clonotype was seen repeatedly, ten times or more. The chain combines TRBV6-6 with TRBJ1-1, with TRBD1 matching over 7 bases. Germline V gives CDR1 MNHNY, CDR2 SVGAGI (reference sequence). J was trimmed by 8 bases and V by 5 bases; bases with no gene match: 11. The CDR3 has 14 residues. This CDR3 is CASSELDRVGEAFF. CDR3 DNA: TGTGCCAGCAGTGAACTCGACAGGGTTGGGGAAGCTTTCTTT.

There are many counts of this clonotype. V usage is TRBV7-2 and J usage is TRBJ1-4, with TRBD1 as a possible D gene (6 bases). The V end was cut by 6 bases, the J end by 8 bases, with 13 bases between. The CDR3 loop spans 13 amino acids. The V gene's germline CDR1 is SGHTA and CDR2 FQGNSA. The CDR3 DNA reads TGTGCCAGCAGAGAGAACCAGGGGGAAAAACTGTTTTTT. As protein: CASRENQGEKLFF.

This chain connects TRBV12-3 or TRBV12-4 to TRBJ1-1; D perhaps matches TRBD1 (5 bases). This CDR3 contains 12 residues. Trimming pared 1 base from V and 11 bases from J, leaving 11 bases between. CDR3 loop: CASSLVRGGAFF. The CDR3 bases are TGTGCCAGCAGTTTAGTTCGGGGGGGTGCTTTCTTT.

This clonotype turned up a few times. V and J are TRBV19 and TRBJ1-5; D remains unclear. The CDR3 covers 14 residues. Trimming removed 0 bases from V and 4 bases from J, with 7 bases in between. In germline, CDR1 is LNHDA, CDR2 SQIVND (reference sequence). CDR3 sequence: CASSIERVNQPQHF. In DNA, the CDR3 is TGTGCCAGTAGTATAGAAAGGGTGAATCAGCCCCAGCATTTT. Looking up the rest from reference TRBV19 and TRBJ1-5 gives the full variable domain: DGGITQSPKYLFRKEGQNVTLSCEQNLNHDAMYWYRQDPGQGLRLIYYSQIVNDFQKGDIAEGYSVSREKKESFPLTVTSAQKNPTAFYLCASSIERVNQPQHFGDGTRLSIL.

This clonotype was recorded at least ten times. The genes are TRBV20-1 and TRBJ2-1, with D possibly matching TRBD2 (5 bases). Germline V lookup: CDR1 DFQATT, CDR2 SNEGSKA (reference sequence). The CDR3 has 13 residues. The V gene lost 7 bases and the J gene lost 2 bases, with 12 bases spanning the gap. CDR3 in amino acids: CSGLAGTYNEQFF. Here the CDR3 DNA reads TGCAGTGGCTTGGCGGGTACCTACAATGAGCAGTTCTTC.

The table lists this clonotype with many counts. The chain couples TRBV28 to TRBJ2-1; maybe TRBD2 (6 bases). V was cut by 0 bases and J by 10 bases, with 10 bases left in between. CDR1 and CDR2 from the germline V gene are MDHEN and SYDVKM. The CDR3 has 13 residues. CDR3: CASSLWGGVEQFF. The CDR3 nucleotides read TGTGCCAGCAGTTTATGGGGGGGTGTGGAGCAGTTCTTC.

This clonotype was counted only a few times. The CDR3 region has the DNA TGTGCCAGCAACTTCAGGCTAGCGGGGGGTGAGCAGTTCTTC. Protein: CASNFRLAGGEQFF. The V gene is TRBV12-3 or TRBV12-4, the J gene TRBJ2-1; the match to TRBD2 covers 11 bases. Germline trimming cut 7 bases from V and 9 bases from J; bases unmatched to any gene: 8. The CDR3 sequence is 14 residues long.

The chain uses TRBV29-1 and TRBJ2-1; a possible D gene is TRBD2 (5 bases). V dropped 3 bases and J dropped 5 bases, with 8 bases sitting between them. In germline, CDR1 is SQVTM, CDR2 ANQGSEA. The CDR3 totals 12 residues. CDR3 region: CSVDFGDNEQFF. The CDR3 nucleotides are TGCAGCGTTGATTTCGGGGACAATGAGCAGTTCTTC.

This clonotype was counted only a few times. J is TRBJ1-2 and V is TRBV12-3 or TRBV12-4; D may be TRBD1 (6 bases). V was clipped by 7 bases and J by 2 bases, with 14 bases between them. This CDR3 has 14 amino acids. CDR3 region: CASNFRGANYGYTF. The CDR3, as DNA: TGTGCCAGCAATTTTCGGGGGGCCAACTATGGCTACACCTTC.

This clonotype has a handful of counts. The V call is TRBV3-1, the J call TRBJ2-7; D gene uncertain. Trimming removed 2 bases at V and 1 base at J, with 6 bases between. The CDR3 has 13 amino acids. The germline CDR1 and CDR2 sequences are LGHDT and YNNKEL (reference sequence). The CDR3 protein is CASSQHGSYEQYF. CDR3 coding DNA: TGTGCCAGCAGCCAACACGGTTCCTACGAGCAGTACTTC.